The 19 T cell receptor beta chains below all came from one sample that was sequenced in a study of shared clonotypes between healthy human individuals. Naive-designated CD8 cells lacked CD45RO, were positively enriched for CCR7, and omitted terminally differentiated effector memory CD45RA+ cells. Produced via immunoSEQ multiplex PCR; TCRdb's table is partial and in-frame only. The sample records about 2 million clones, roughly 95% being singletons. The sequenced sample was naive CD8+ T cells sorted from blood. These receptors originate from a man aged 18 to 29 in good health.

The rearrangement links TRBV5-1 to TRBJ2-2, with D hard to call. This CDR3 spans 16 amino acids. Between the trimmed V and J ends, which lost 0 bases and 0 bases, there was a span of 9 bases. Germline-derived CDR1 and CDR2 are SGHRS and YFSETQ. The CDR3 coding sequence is TGCGCCAGCAGCTTGGCCGGCTATACGAACACCGGGGAGCTGTTTTTT. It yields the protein CASSLAGYTNTGELFF.

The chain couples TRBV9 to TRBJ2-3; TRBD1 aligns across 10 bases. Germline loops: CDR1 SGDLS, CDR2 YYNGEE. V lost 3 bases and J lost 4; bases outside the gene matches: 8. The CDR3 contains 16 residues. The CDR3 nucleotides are TGTGCCAGCAGCGAAGAGGGGACAGGGGCCCCAGATACGCAGTATTTT. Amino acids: CASSEEGTGAPDTQYF.

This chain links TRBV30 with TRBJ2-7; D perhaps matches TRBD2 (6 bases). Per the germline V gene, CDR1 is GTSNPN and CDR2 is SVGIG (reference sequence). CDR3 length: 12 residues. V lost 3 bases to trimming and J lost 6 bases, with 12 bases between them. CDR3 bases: TGTGCCTGGAGGGAGGGGTTTAGCGAGCAGTACTTC. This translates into CAWREGFSEQYF.

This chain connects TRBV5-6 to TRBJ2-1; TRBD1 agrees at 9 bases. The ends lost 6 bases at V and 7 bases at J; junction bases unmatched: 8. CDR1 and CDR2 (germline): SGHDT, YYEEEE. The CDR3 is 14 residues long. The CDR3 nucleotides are TGTGCCAGCACCCGGGACAGGGCCTTAAATGAGCAGTTCTTC. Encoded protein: CASTRDRALNEQFF.

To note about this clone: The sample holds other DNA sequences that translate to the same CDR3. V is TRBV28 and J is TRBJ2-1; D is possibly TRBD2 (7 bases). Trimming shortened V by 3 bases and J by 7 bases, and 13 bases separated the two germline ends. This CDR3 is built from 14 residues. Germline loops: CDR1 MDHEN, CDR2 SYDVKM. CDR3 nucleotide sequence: TGTGCCAGCAGTTTTAGGGGGGGCTTGAATGAGCAGTTCTTC. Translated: CASSFRGGLNEQFF.

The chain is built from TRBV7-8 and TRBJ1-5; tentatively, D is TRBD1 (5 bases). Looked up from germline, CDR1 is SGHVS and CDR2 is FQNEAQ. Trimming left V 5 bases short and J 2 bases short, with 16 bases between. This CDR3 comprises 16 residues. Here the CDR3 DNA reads TGTGCCAGCAGCCCGTATCGGGGGGAAGGCAATCAGCCCCAGCATTTT. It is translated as CASSPYRGEGNQPQHF.

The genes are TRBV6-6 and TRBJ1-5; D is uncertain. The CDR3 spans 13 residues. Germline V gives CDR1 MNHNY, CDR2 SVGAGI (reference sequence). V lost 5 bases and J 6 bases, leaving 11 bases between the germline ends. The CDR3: CASSEADGQPQHF. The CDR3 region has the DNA TGTGCCAGCAGTGAGGCGGACGGTCAGCCCCAGCATTTT.

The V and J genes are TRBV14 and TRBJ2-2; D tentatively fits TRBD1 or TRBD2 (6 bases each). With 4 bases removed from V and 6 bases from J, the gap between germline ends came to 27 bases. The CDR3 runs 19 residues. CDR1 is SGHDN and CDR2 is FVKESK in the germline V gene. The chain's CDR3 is CASSPFSVREAGESGELFF. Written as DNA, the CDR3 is TGTGCCAGCAGCCCGTTCTCTGTCAGGGAGGCAGGGGAGTCCGGGGAGCTGTTTTTT.

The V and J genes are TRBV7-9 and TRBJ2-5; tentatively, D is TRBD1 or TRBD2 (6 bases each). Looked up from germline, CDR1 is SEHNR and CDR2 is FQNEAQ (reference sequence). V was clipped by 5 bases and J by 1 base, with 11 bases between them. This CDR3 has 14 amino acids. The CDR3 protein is CASSPSGAQETQYF. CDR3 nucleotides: TGTGCCAGCAGCCCCTCGGGGGCCCAAGAGACCCAGTACTTC.

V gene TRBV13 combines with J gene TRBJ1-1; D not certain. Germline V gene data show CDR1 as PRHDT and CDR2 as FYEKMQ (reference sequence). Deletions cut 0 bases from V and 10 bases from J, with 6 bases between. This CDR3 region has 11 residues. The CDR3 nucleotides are TGTGCCAGCAGCTTAGGTTCGGGAGCTTTCTTT. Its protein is CASSLGSGAFF.

The CDR3 DNA follows: TGTGCCATCAGTGGGCTTAGGCTAGCGATGGGCACAGATACGCAGTATTTT. Its protein is CAISGLRLAMGTDTQYF. This chain uses TRBV10-3 with TRBJ2-3, with a possible D match to TRBD2 (6 bases). Trimming removed 4 bases from V and 1 base from J, with 18 bases in between. There are 17 residues in the CDR3. CDR1 is ENHRY and CDR2 is SYGVKD in the germline V gene.

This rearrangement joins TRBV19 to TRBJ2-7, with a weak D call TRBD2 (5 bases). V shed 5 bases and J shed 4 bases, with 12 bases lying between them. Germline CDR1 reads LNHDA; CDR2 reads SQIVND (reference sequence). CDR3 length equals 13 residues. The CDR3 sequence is CASSDRDEYEQYF. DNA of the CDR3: TGTGCCAGTAGTGATCGGGATGAATACGAGCAGTACTTC.

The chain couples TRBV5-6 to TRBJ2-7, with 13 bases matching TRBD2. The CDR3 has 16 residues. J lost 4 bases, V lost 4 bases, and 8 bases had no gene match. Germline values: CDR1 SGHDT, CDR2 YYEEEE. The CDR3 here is CASSPPGTSGMYEQYF. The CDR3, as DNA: TGTGCCAGCAGCCCCCCGGGGACTAGCGGGATGTACGAGCAGTACTTC. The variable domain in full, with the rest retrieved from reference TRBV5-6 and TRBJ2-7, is DAGVTQSPTHLIKTRGQQVTLRCSPKSGHDTVSWYQQALGQGPQFIFQYYEEEERQRGNFPDRFSGHQFPNYSSELNVNALLLGDSALYLCASSPPGTSGMYEQYFGPGTRLTVT.

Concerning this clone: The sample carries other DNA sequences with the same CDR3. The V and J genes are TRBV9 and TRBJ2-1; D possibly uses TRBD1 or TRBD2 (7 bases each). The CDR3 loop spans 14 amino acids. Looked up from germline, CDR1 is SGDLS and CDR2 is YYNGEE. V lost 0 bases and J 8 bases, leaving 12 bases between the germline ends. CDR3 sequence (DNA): TGTGCCAGCAGCGTAGCAGGGGGGGCCGATGAGCAGTTCTTC. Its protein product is CASSVAGGADEQFF.

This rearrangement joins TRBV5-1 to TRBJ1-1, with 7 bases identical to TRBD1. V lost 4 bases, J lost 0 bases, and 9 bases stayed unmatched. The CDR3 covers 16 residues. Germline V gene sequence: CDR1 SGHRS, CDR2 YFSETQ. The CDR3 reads CASSVDREHMNTEAFF. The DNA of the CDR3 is TGCGCCAGCAGCGTTGACAGGGAACATATGAACACTGAAGCTTTCTTT.

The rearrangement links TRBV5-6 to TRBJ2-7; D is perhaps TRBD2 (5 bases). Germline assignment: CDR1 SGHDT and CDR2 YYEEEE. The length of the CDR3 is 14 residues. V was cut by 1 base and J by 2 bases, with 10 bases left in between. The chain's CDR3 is CASSLKDSAYEQYF. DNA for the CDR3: TGTGCCAGCAGCTTGAAGGACTCCGCCTACGAGCAGTACTTC.

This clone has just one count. The CDR3 spells CASSIKRQGAPILVAAQPQHF. CDR3 nucleotides: TGTGCCAGTAGTATAAAGAGACAGGGGGCACCCATTTTGGTTGCGGCTCAGCCCCAGCATTTT. This chain joins TRBV19 and TRBJ1-5; 10 bases are shared with TRBD1. V lost 2 bases and J lost 6; bases outside the gene matches: 22. The CDR3 has 21 residues. In germline, CDR1 is LNHDA, CDR2 SQIVND (reference sequence).

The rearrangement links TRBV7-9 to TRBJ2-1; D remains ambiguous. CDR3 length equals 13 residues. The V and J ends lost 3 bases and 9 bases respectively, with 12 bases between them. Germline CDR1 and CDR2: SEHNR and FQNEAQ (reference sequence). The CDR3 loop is CASSFGGTPEQFF. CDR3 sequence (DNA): TGTGCCAGCAGCTTCGGCGGCACACCTGAGCAGTTCTTC.

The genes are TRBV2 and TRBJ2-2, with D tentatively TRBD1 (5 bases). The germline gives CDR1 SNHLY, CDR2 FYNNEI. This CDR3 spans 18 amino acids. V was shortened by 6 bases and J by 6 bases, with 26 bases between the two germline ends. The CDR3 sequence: CASSGRDLGARPAGELFF. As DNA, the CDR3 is TGTGCCAGCAGCGGCCGAGATTTAGGGGCCCGCCCCGCCGGGGAGCTGTTTTTT.